This T cell receptor beta chain was observed in a study of T cells after yellow fever vaccination. Study results and caveats: Of the clonotypes, a small share occurred in both CD4 and CD8 compartments. Abundant bulk-derived clonotypes could contaminate FACS-sorted repertoires.

Trimming stripped 8 bases from V and 0 bases from J, with 11 bases between. The germline gives CDR1 SNHLY, CDR2 FYNNEI. The CDR3 loop spans 14 amino acids. TCRdb ran MiXCR on the 5' RACE reads and lists one entry per CDR3 protein. Among around 88,000 distinct CDR3 sequences listed, 13% were seen once. This clonotype was observed a few times. This sequence joins TRBV2 and TRBJ1-5; perhaps TRBD1 as D (6 bases). This specimen consisted of CD8+ T cells not binding an NS4B(214-222) dextramer, sorted from PBMCs, obtained less than 25 days after the first yellow fever vaccination. The receptor comes from a young man who received the YFV17D yellow fever vaccine. CDR3 nucleotides: TGTGCCAGCGTACAGGGCCATAGCAATCAGCCCCAGCATTTT. Protein product: CASVQGHSNQPQHF.